This TCR beta chain originates from a study of response to subunit inactivated influenza vaccine. Study-wide points: Each seasonal influenza vaccination, the authors suggested, recruits few new T cells.

MiXCR, run by TCRdb on the RT-PCR reads, gives a single entry per CDR3 protein. There are around 850,000 distinct CDR3 sequences in the sample; about 18% occur only once, and roughly a tenth lies in the top ten. Remarks on this clonotype: Its antigen is not identified.

This CDR3 comprises 14 residues. V was cut by 8 bases and J by 2 bases, with 16 bases left in between. Germline CDR1 and CDR2: SNHLY and FYNNEI. The source was PBMCs from blood, collected roughly 5 days after vaccination. V and J are TRBV2 and TRBJ2-7, with D perhaps matching TRBD1 (5 bases). This sequence was found in a man aged 45-65 years who received an inactivated influenza vaccine. The CDR3 spells CASRVTRETYEQYF. The CDR3 region has the DNA TGTGCCAGCCGTGTGACCAGGGAAACCTACGAGCAGTACTTC.